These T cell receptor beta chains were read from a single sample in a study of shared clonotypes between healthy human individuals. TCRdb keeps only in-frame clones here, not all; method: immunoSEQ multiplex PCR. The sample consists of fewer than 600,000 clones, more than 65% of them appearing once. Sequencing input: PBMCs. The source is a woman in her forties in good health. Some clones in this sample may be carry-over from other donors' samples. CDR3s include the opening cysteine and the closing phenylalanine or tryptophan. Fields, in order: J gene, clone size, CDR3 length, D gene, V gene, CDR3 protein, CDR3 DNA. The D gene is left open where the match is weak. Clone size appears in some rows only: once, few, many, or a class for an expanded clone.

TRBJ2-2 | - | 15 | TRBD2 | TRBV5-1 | CASSSGAENTGELFF | TGCGCCAGCAGCAGCGGGGCAGAGAACACCGGGGAGCTGTTTTTT
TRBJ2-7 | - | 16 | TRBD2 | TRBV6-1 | CASSERTSGLFYEQYF | TGTGCCAGCAGTGAAAGGACTAGCGGACTTTTCTACGAGCAGTACTTC
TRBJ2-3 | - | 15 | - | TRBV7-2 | CASSLEEARTDTQYF | TGTGCCAGCAGCTTAGAAGAAGCTAGAACAGATACGCAGTATTTT
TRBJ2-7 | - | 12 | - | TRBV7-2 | CASNSLGYEQYF | TGTGCCAGCAACTCACTGGGATACGAGCAGTACTTC
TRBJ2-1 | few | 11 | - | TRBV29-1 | CSVGTYNEQFF | TGCAGCGTTGGAACCTACAATGAGCAGTTCTTC
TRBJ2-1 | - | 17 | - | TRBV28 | CASSSTYRDRANNEQFF | TGTGCCAGCAGTTCGACTTACCGGGACCGAGCCAACAATGAGCAGTTCTTC
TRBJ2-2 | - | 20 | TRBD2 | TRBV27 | CAQQFISGVVAGACYGELFF | TGTGCCCAGCAGTTTATAAGCGGGGTAGTAGCGGGAGCTTGCTACGGGGAGCTGTTTTTT
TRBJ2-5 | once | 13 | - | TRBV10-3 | CAISEGVGETQYF | TGTGCCATCAGTGAAGGTGTAGGGGAGACCCAGTACTTC
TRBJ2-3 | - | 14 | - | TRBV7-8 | CASGLASGTDTQYF | TGTGCCAGCGGTTTAGCTTCTGGCACAGATACGCAGTATTTT
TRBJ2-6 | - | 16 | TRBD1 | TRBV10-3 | CAISEQGAAGANVLTF | TGTGCCATCAGTGAGCAGGGGGCGGCCGGGGCCAACGTCCTGACTTTC
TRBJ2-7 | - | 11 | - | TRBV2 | CASWALREQYF | TGTGCCAGCTGGGCCCTTAGGGAGCAGTACTTC
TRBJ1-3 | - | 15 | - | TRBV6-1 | CASSFSDVKGNTIYF | TGTGCCAGCAGTTTTTCGGACGTGAAGGGAAACACCATATATTTT
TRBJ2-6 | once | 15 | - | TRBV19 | CASSTRPSGANVLTF | TGTGCCAGTAGTACCCGGCCCTCTGGGGCCAACGTCCTGACTTTC